The 24 T cell receptor beta chains below come from one sample, sequenced in a study of blood T cell repertoires in COVID-19. The protocol was immunoSEQ multiplex PCR, while the TCRdb copy is restricted to in-frame clones and leaves out a portion. The data contain more than 75,000 clones, less than 85% of them singletons. Material: peripheral blood. These receptors all come from a human donor in a cohort sampled during active COVID-19.

This clone was counted a single time. The chain links TRBV28 to TRBJ2-7, with D possibly TRBD2 on 5 matching bases. Trimming removed 4 bases at V and 1 base at J, with 14 bases between. The germline V gene has CDR1 MDHEN and CDR2 SYDVKM. The CDR3 extends over 15 amino acids. As DNA, the CDR3 is TGTGCCAGCAGTTCACGGACTTTTGGGTCCTACGAGCAGTACTTC. Its translation is CASSSRTFGSYEQYF.

This clone has a single count. This CDR3 reads CASSLGRVTGELFF. DNA of the CDR3: TGTGCCAGCAGCTTGGGTCGGGTTACCGGGGAGCTGTTTTTT. This chain uses TRBV5-8 with TRBJ2-2; D not certain. Germline CDR1 SGHTS, CDR2 YDEGEE. The V end lost 0 bases, the J end lost 5 bases, and 8 bases lay between the germline ends. The CDR3 runs 14 residues.

This clone has only one observation. Here the CDR3 DNA reads TGTGCCAGCTCACCACCTTCGGCGGGGGCACAGTTCTTC. Translation: CASSPPSAGAQFF. V and J are TRBV18 and TRBJ2-1; a weak D match, TRBD2 (7 bases). Germline assignment: CDR1 KGHSH and CDR2 LQKENI. The CDR3 length is 13 residues. V lost 0 bases and J lost 13, with 13 bases in between.

The chain is built from TRBV5-6 and TRBJ2-1; possible D gene TRBD2, 6 bases. Germline CDR1 reads SGHDT; CDR2 reads YYEEEE. The CDR3 contains 17 residues. V lost 4 bases and J 3 bases, leaving 20 bases between the germline ends. CDR3 nucleotides: TGTGCCAGCAGCCCTGGGGCGGGGATGAGGAACTACAATGAGCAGTTCTTC. It specifies CASSPGAGMRNYNEQFF.

The V and J genes are TRBV30 and TRBJ2-7, with 12 bases aligning to TRBD1. The CDR3 spans 15 residues. Per the germline V gene, CDR1 is GTSNPN and CDR2 is SVGIG (reference sequence). V shed 8 bases, J shed 5 bases, and the junction held 13 bases outside the gene matches. CDR3 nucleotides: TGTGCCGGACTCCGAAGGGGACAGGGGGCAAACGAGCAGTACTTC. Encoded protein: CAGLRRGQGANEQYF.

The chain employs TRBV3-1 (or the pseudogene TRBV3-2) and TRBJ1-5; D is unclear. Trimming shortened V by 4 bases and J by 1 base, and 11 bases separated the two germline ends. CDR1 is LGHDT and CDR2 is YNNKEL in the germline V gene (reference sequence). CDR3 length equals 15 residues. The CDR3 nucleotides read TGTGCCAGCAGCCGGGCGAGCCTAAGCAATCAGCCCCAGCATTTT. Amino acids: CASSRASLSNQPQHF.

The CDR3 sequence: CASSLTPGGGPYEQYF. Here the CDR3 DNA reads TGTGCCAGCAGCCTCACCCCGGGGGGTGGACCCTACGAGCAGTACTTC. The chain carries TRBV7-2 and TRBJ2-7; 7 nucleotides align to TRBD2. J gave up 2 bases and V 5 bases, and 12 bases lay outside the gene matches. Per germline, CDR1 SGHTA and CDR2 FQGNSA. The CDR3 spans 16 residues.

This chain connects TRBV6-6 to TRBJ2-4; 7 bases fit TRBD1. CDR3 length: 13 amino acids. Germline V gene data show CDR1 as MNHNY and CDR2 as SVGAGI (reference sequence). V was pared by 6 bases and J by 4 bases, with 3 bases of the junction left unmatched. The CDR3 loop reads CASSEGQKNIQYF. In DNA form, the CDR3 reads TGTGCCAGCAGCGAGGGACAGAAAAACATTCAGTACTTC.

This rearrangement joins TRBV2 to TRBJ1-2; 7 nucleotides align to TRBD1. The CDR3 extends over 15 amino acids. Germline CDR1 SNHLY, CDR2 FYNNEI. Trimming at V came to 7 bases and at J to 5 bases, leaving 13 bases not matched to a gene. The CDR3 region is CASMNAGQGGYGYTF. In nucleotides, the CDR3 is TGTGCCAGCATGAATGCCGGGCAGGGGGGTTATGGCTACACCTTC.

The J gene is TRBJ2-7, the V gene TRBV27; D is possibly TRBD1 (5 bases). Deletions cut 3 bases from V and 3 bases from J, with 12 bases between. This CDR3 comprises 14 residues. Germline V lookup: CDR1 MNHEY, CDR2 SMNVEV (reference sequence). This chain's CDR3 is CASSFRTLVYEQYF. CDR3 DNA sequence: TGTGCCAGCAGTTTCAGGACACTCGTCTACGAGCAGTACTTC.

Comment on this clone: Because the CDR3 is missing its conserved closing phenylalanine or tryptophan, this is likely a read error. It is unclear where the CDR3 begins or ends on the DNA, so no DNA is shown, and the CDR3 is as TCRdb lists it. The CDR3 sequence is CASTIGTSGPPGIHQ. This chain links TRBV6-5 with TRBJ2-7; the D call of TRBD2 is as the table states it, not checked on the DNA. The V gene's germline CDR1 is MNHEY and CDR2 SVGAGI. Both ends counted, the CDR3 spans 15 residues.

This sequence joins TRBV3-1 (or the pseudogene TRBV3-2) and TRBJ2-3; D is perhaps TRBD2 (5 bases). The ends were cut back, 4 bases at V and 3 bases at J, with 11 bases in the middle. The germline V gene encodes CDR1 LGHDT and CDR2 YNNKEL (reference sequence). This CDR3 spans 14 amino acids. CDR3 sequence reads: CASSPLRGTDTQYF. In nucleotides, the CDR3 is TGTGCCAGCAGCCCACTACGAGGGACAGATACGCAGTATTTT.

This clone was recorded once. The gene calls are TRBV5-1 and TRBJ2-2; 8 bases are shared with TRBD1. The CDR3 runs 14 residues. Per the germline V gene, CDR1 is SGHRS and CDR2 is YFSETQ. Trimming took 4 bases from V and 7 from J; bases not matched to a gene: 6. In DNA, the CDR3 is TGCGCCAGCAGCCCGGACAGGGAGCACGGGGAGCTGTTTTTT. Translating gives CASSPDREHGELFF.

The chain uses TRBV2 and TRBJ2-7, with D possibly being TRBD1 (5 bases). Germline assignment: CDR1 SNHLY and CDR2 FYNNEI. V was trimmed by 8 bases and J by 2 bases, leaving 13 bases between them. The CDR3 is made up of 13 amino acids. CDR3 protein: CASVDRGAYEQYF. The CDR3 DNA is TGTGCCAGCGTTGATAGGGGTGCCTACGAGCAGTACTTC.

The chain uses TRBV18 and TRBJ2-7; 7 bases are a match to TRBD2. Looked up from germline, CDR1 is KGHSH and CDR2 is LQKENI. This CDR3 is built from 15 residues. After removal of 3 bases from V and 2 bases from J, the junction contained 7 bases not matched to a gene. In nucleotides, the CDR3 is TGTGCCAGCTCACCCTCTCCAGCGGGGCCCTACGAGCAGTACTTC. Amino acid sequence: CASSPSPAGPYEQYF.

This clone was counted a single time. The rearrangement uses TRBV28 and TRBJ1-1, with 8 nucleotides matching TRBD1. The V gene's germline CDR1 is MDHEN and CDR2 SYDVKM. The CDR3 covers 11 residues. J lost 11 bases, V lost 5 bases, and 4 bases had no gene match. Here the CDR3 DNA reads TGTGCCAGCAGTATTACAGGGGGGGCTTTCTTT. Encoded protein: CASSITGGAFF.

The rearrangement uses TRBV9 and TRBJ2-2, with TRBD2 as a possible D gene (6 bases). Germline V gives CDR1 SGDLS, CDR2 YYNGEE. Trimming stripped 2 bases from V and 1 base from J, with 6 bases between. CDR3 size: 14 residues. DNA of the CDR3: TGTGCCAGCAGCGTGGAGGGGAACACCGGGGAGCTGTTTTTT. It yields the protein CASSVEGNTGELFF. Variable domain in full (rest from reference TRBV9 and TRBJ2-2): DSGVTQTPKHLITATGQRVTLRCSPRSGDLSVYWYQQSLDQGLQFLIQYYNGEERAKGNILERFSAQQFPDLHSELNLSSLELGDSALYFCASSVEGNTGELFFGEGSRLTVL.

Here the CDR3 reads CASGGWSTEAFF. The CDR3 DNA reads as TGTGCCAGTGGAGGGTGGAGTACTGAAGCTTTCTTT. This rearrangement joins TRBV19 to TRBJ1-1; D uncertain. CDR1 is LNHDA, CDR2 SQIVND, per germline (reference sequence). Trimming removed 8 bases at V and 5 bases at J, with 12 bases between. The length of the CDR3 is 12 residues.

The chain employs TRBV27 and TRBJ1-6; 8 bases fit TRBD1. The V and J ends lost 3 bases and 6 bases, in that order; junction bases with no gene match: 1. This CDR3 is built from 14 residues. Germline CDR1 reads MNHEY; CDR2 reads SMNVEV (reference sequence). CDR3 sequence: CASSLGQVNSPLHF. DNA for the CDR3: TGTGCCAGCAGTTTGGGACAGGTTAATTCACCCCTCCACTTT.

The chain uses TRBV5-1 and TRBJ2-1, with D maybe TRBD2 (5 bases). Per the germline V gene, CDR1 is SGHRS and CDR2 is YFSETQ. V was pared by 4 bases and J by 0 bases, with 14 bases between. There are 16 residues in the CDR3. The CDR3 loop reads CASSREAVTSYNEQFF. The CDR3, as DNA: TGCGCCAGCAGCCGCGAAGCGGTGACCTCCTACAATGAGCAGTTCTTC.

This clone was found a few times. Other DNA sequences in the same sample also yield this CDR3. CDR3 DNA: TGCGCCAGCAGTCCACTTCAGGGCACGAACACTGAAGCTTTCTTT. Translating it yields CASSPLQGTNTEAFF. The V call is TRBV5-1, the J call TRBJ1-1, with D possibly TRBD1 on 5 matching bases. Per the germline V gene, CDR1 is SGHRS and CDR2 is YFSETQ. This CDR3 region has 15 residues. Trimming took off 5 bases at V and 1 base at J, with 15 bases between the two ends.

V and J are TRBV9 and TRBJ2-3, with 11 bases matching TRBD1. Looked up from germline, CDR1 is SGDLS and CDR2 is YYNGEE. The CDR3 consists of 16 residues. J was trimmed by 4 bases and V by 3 bases; bases with no gene match: 7. The CDR3 bases are TGTGCCAGCAGCGCCCAGAGGGGACAGGGGGCAGATACGCAGTATTTT. It codes for CASSAQRGQGADTQYF. The whole variable domain, filled in from reference TRBV9 and TRBJ2-3, reads DSGVTQTPKHLITATGQRVTLRCSPRSGDLSVYWYQQSLDQGLQFLIQYYNGEERAKGNILERFSAQQFPDLHSELNLSSLELGDSALYFCASSAQRGQGADTQYFGPGTRLTVL.

V usage is TRBV10-2 and J usage is TRBJ2-3, with D uncertain. There are 15 residues in the CDR3. Trimming cost V 6 bases and J 2 bases, with 15 bases left between them. Germline loops: CDR1 WSHSY, CDR2 SAAADI. The CDR3 DNA follows: TGCGCCAGCAGAGAAAGCCCCACCATCACAGATACGCAGTATTTT. Its protein is CASRESPTITDTQYF.

This chain links TRBV5-5 with TRBJ1-5; 9 bases agree with TRBD1. CDR1 SGHKS and CDR2 YYEKEE come from the germline V gene (reference sequence). J was trimmed by 7 bases and V by 4 bases; bases with no gene match: 12. This CDR3 has 16 amino acids. CDR3 loop: CASSLGTGSVGQPQHF. In nucleotides, the CDR3 is TGTGCCAGCAGCCTCGGGACAGGGTCAGTGGGACAGCCCCAGCATTTT.